This is a list of T cell receptor beta chains from one sample in a study of shared clonotypes between healthy human individuals. TCRdb's table, derived via immunoSEQ multiplex PCR, lists solely in-frame clones and lacks some. The repertoire has 600,000 to 750,000 clones, about two thirds of them found once; the top ten carry approximately 1.8%. Sequenced sample: memory CD4+ T cells sorted from blood. These TCRs come from a woman in her twenties or thirties in good health. CDR3s include the opening cysteine and the closing phenylalanine or tryptophan. The order of the fields is CDR3 length, J gene, V gene, D gene, CDR3 protein. D genes are given only for firm matches.

14 | TRBJ1-3 | TRBV15 | NA | CATSRGDSGNTIYF
15 | TRBJ1-4 | TRBV4-2 | TRBD1 | CASSQAGQGPEKLFF
15 | TRBJ2-7 | TRBV7-9 | NA | CASSQDRGSGYEQYF
15 | TRBJ2-7 | TRBV19 | TRBD2 | CASSISGRAGHEQYF
13 | TRBJ1-1 | TRBV5-1 | NA | CASSLFSGAEAFF
15 | TRBJ2-2 | TRBV15 | NA | CATSRPSTGLGELFF
14 | TRBJ1-2 | TRBV5-1 | NA | CASSLDVEVGGYTF
12 | TRBJ2-6 | TRBV28 | NA | CASSGPSLVLTF
15 | TRBJ1-6 | TRBV5-1 | TRBD1 | CASSQFDRDNSPLHF
14 | TRBJ1-1 | TRBV19 | NA | CASSAAGGNTEAFF
19 | TRBJ2-7 | TRBV5-1 | TRBD2 | CASSRGWGSGSGFSYEQYF
17 | TRBJ1-4 | TRBV7-9 | NA | CASSLVPGWTVNEKLFF
15 | TRBJ1-1 | TRBV19 | NA | CASTQTERGPTEAFF
12 | TRBJ2-7 | TRBV28 | NA | CASSQGRYEQYF
17 | TRBJ2-3 | TRBV19 | NA | CASSIQSNIRSTDTQYF
13 | TRBJ1-2 | TRBV5-1 | NA | CASSPDSNYGYTF
11 | TRBJ2-1 | TRBV27 | NA | CASRFSGEQFF
13 | TRBJ2-5 | TRBV18 | NA | CASSRGFQETQYF
16 | TRBJ2-3 | TRBV5-1 | NA | CASSLLGGGPEDTQYF
14 | TRBJ1-3 | TRBV19 | NA | CASSEQGTGNTIYF
14 | TRBJ2-3 | TRBV2 | NA | CASRDRLVTDTQYF
14 | TRBJ1-1 | TRBV2 | TRBD1 | CASTTTGGSTEAFF
16 | TRBJ2-4 | TRBV7-8 | TRBD1 | CASSQQGVGAKNIQYF
17 | TRBJ1-3 | TRBV28 | NA | CASSLNPGTQAGNTIYF
13 | TRBJ2-3 | TRBV6-1 | TRBD1 | CASSTRGQDTQYF
14 | TRBJ2-5 | TRBV6-1 | TRBD1 | CASIRDRGQETQYF
14 | TRBJ2-7 | TRBV11-2 | NA | CASSLDSPFGEQYF
12 | TRBJ2-1 | TRBV29-1 | TRBD2 | CSEASGRDEQFF
15 | TRBJ2-2 | TRBV5-1 | NA | CASSLGAPNTGELFF
14 | TRBJ2-1 | TRBV5-1 | NA | CASSLGLSRNEQFF
19 | TRBJ2-3 | TRBV27 | TRBD2 | CASSRAGTSGRASADTQYF
13 | TRBJ1-2 | TRBV2 | NA | CASRAFSNYGYTF
10 | TRBJ1-1 | TRBV20-1 | TRBD1 | CSATGGTTFF
16 | TRBJ2-1 | TRBV5-1 | TRBD2 | CASSLGSGRTLNEQFF
14 | TRBJ1-1 | TRBV6-5 | TRBD1 | CASSRQGSITEAFF
15 | TRBJ2-2 | TRBV7-3 | TRBD1 | CASREPGGGTGELFF
14 | TRBJ1-1 | TRBV6-5 | NA | CASSYSRVATEAFF
19 | TRBJ2-6 | TRBV14 | TRBD1 | CASSQGVRTGVSGANVLTF
15 | TRBJ1-5 | TRBV7-2 | NA | CASSLGSGPNQPQHF
14 | TRBJ2-7 | TRBV5-1 | TRBD2 | CASSLGDYPGVQYF
14 | TRBJ1-2 | TRBV25-1 | NA | CASSEEGRNYGYTF
14 | TRBJ2-7 | TRBV5-8 | NA | CASSLSRHAYEQYF
13 | NA | TRBV14 | NA | CASSRPSSYEQYF
15 | TRBJ2-2 | TRBV11-2 | TRBD1 | CASSSRQGYTGELFF
15 | TRBJ1-5 | TRBV2 | NA | CASSEWVGSNQPQHF
14 | TRBJ1-1 | TRBV29-1 | NA | CSVEGRLMNTEAFF
16 | TRBJ1-5 | TRBV28 | NA | CASSRARWGLSQPQHF
14 | TRBJ2-7 | TRBV28 | TRBD1 | CASAGGTSPGEQYF
16 | TRBJ2-1 | TRBV5-1 | TRBD2 | CASSTGTSGIVNEQFF
14 | TRBJ2-7 | TRBV2 | NA | CASRMEGVIYEQYF
15 | TRBJ2-7 | TRBV28 | NA | CASAASSLTSYEQYF